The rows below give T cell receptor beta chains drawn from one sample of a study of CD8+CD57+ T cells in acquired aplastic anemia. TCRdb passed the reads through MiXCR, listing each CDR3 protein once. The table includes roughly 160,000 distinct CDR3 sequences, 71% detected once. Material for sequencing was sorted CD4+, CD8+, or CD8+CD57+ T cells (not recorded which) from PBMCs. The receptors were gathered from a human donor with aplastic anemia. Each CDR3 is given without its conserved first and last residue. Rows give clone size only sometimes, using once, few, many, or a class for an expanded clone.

CDR3: SGTPGPSHEQY; size: -; V: TRBV29-1
CDR3: ASSSPGQGSYEQY; size: -; V: TRBV7-6
CDR3: ASSSPGAGPTYEQY; size: -; V: TRBV7-9
CDR3: ASSDSTGGPETQH; size: -; V: TRBV6-4
CDR3: ASTQGWAGANVLT; size: -; V: TRBV6-6
CDR3: ASSQTGGYGYT; size: -; V: TRBV4-3
CDR3: ASSVDRERYEQY; size: -; V: TRBV5-8
CDR3: ASTLRIGNTEAF; size: -; V: TRBV2
CDR3: SALVQGNNSPLH; size: once; V: TRBV20-1
CDR3: ATSDPGTGNTEAF; size: -; V: TRBV24-1
CDR3: ASSESGINEQF; size: -; V: TRBV10-2
CDR3: ASSAGTKSPLH; size: -; V: TRBV7-9
CDR3: SAGGANSEQF; size: -; V: TRBV20-1
CDR3: ASSLESIATDTQY; size: -; V: TRBV7-2
CDR3: ASSQDLQGVYEQY; size: many; V: TRBV4-1
CDR3: ASRPPGLASDTQY; size: -; V: TRBV7-9